This T cell receptor (beta chain) is drawn from a study of T cells in Graves' hyperthyroidism and ophthalmopathy. At least ten counts were recorded for this clonotype. The antigen is unknown. Uncontrolled infections, other autoimmune diseases, pregnancy or lactation led to exclusion of patients. An approximately 10 ml volume of fresh peripheral blood provided the PBMCs. TCR beta CDR3 sequences were amplified from RNA transcripts. Carried out on the TCR CDR3, a first-round RT-PCR used the HTBI primer set. Each CDR3 protein gets one entry after TCRdb re-called the multiplex PCR reads with MiXCR. Here the sample spans over 150,000 distinct CDR3 sequences, less than 20% being singletons. Overall study findings and caveats: Most expanded thyroid clonotypes above 0.001 also appeared in blood.

CDR3 length: 15 amino acids. After removal of 4 bases from V and 3 bases from J, the junction contained 6 bases not matched to a gene. Germline CDR1 and CDR2: MDHEN and SYDVKM. The specimen sequenced was blood. This TCR was recovered from a woman between 45 and 65 years old with Graves' hyperthyroidism. The rearrangement joins TRBV28 to TRBJ1-1; TRBD1 matches 9 bases. The CDR3 nucleotides read TGTGCCAGCAGTTCCTCCGGGACAGGGTACACTGAAGCTTTCTTT. Its protein product is CASSSSGTGYTEAFF.